These 32 T cell receptor beta chains share one sample of origin, sequenced in a study. TCRdb analysed the RT-PCR reads with MiXCR anew, one entry per CDR3 protein. Of hundreds of thousands of distinct CDR3 sequences listed, approximately 15% were seen once; the top ten hold 3.6%. Sequenced sample: memory CD4+ T cells from blood. All receptors come from a female donor in good health, serving as a healthy control.

The chain links TRBV6-2 or TRBV6-3 to TRBJ1-4, with TRBD1 as a possible D gene (5 bases). Trimming stripped 7 bases from V and 0 bases from J, with 12 bases between. The length of the CDR3 is 15 residues. CDR1 is MNHEY and CDR2 is SVGEGT in the germline V gene. The CDR3 DNA reads as TGTGCCAGCACCGAACGGGGGGCAACTAATGAAAAACTGTTTTTT. Amino acids: CASTERGATNEKLFF.

CDR3: CASSLVKGTTEAFF. CDR3 bases: TGTGCCAGCAGCTTAGTTAAGGGGACCACTGAAGCTTTCTTT. The chain has TRBV7-2 and TRBJ1-1; a possible D gene is TRBD1 (5 bases). This CDR3 is built from 14 residues. Trimming pared 1 base from V and 4 bases from J, leaving 10 bases between. CDR1 and CDR2 from the germline V gene are SGHTA and FQGNSA.

The chain carries TRBV7-9 and TRBJ1-1; no clear D. Germline V lookup: CDR1 SEHNR, CDR2 FQNEAQ (reference sequence). CDR3 size: 13 residues. V was cut by 3 bases and J by 8 bases, with 13 bases left in between. In DNA, the CDR3 is TGTGCCAGCAGCTTGGGCAGCCCGGGCGAAGCTTTCTTT. Translated, it gives CASSLGSPGEAFF.

The rearrangement joins TRBV2 to TRBJ2-7; TRBD2 is a possible D gene (5 bases). CDR3 length: 14 amino acids. The germline V gene encodes CDR1 SNHLY and CDR2 FYNNEI. V lost 5 bases, J lost 0 bases, and 11 bases lay in between. The CDR3 is CASSYKRSSYEQYF. CDR3 DNA sequence: TGTGCCAGCAGTTATAAGCGGAGCTCCTACGAGCAGTACTTC.

This chain uses TRBV2 with TRBJ2-5; possibly TRBD2 for D (5 bases). Deletions cut 2 bases from V and 7 bases from J, with 11 bases between. CDR3 size: 13 residues. Germline V lookup: CDR1 SNHLY, CDR2 FYNNEI. CDR3 nucleotides: TGTGCCAGCAGTGAAAACAGCGGTCGGACCCAGTACTTC. Translation gives CASSENSGRTQYF.

The chain is built from TRBV6-1 and TRBJ2-1; 7 nucleotides line up with TRBD2. V trimming: 6 bases; J trimming: 7 bases; junction bases outside the gene matches: 9. Per the germline V gene, CDR1 is MNHNS and CDR2 is SASEGT. The CDR3 sequence is 14 residues long. CDR3 sequence reads: CASSETGTKNEQFF. CDR3 DNA sequence: TGTGCCAGCAGCGAAACCGGGACTAAAAATGAGCAGTTCTTC.

The rearrangement links TRBV29-1 to TRBJ1-2, with no clear D. Trimming removed 2 bases at V and 2 bases at J, with 6 bases between. CDR1 is SQVTM, CDR2 ANQGSEA, per germline. The CDR3 is 12 amino acids. The CDR3 is CSVESQNYGYTF. In DNA, the CDR3 is TGCAGCGTTGAAAGTCAAAACTATGGCTACACCTTC. Full variable domain (rest looked up from reference TRBV29-1 and TRBJ1-2): SAVISQKPSRDICQRGTSLTIQCQVDSQVTMMFWYRQQPGQSLTLIATANQGSEATYESGFVIDKFPISRPNLTFSTLTVSNMSPEDSSIYLCSVESQNYGYTFGSGTRLTVV.

The V gene is TRBV6-6, the J gene TRBJ2-3; 14 nucleotides agree with TRBD2. Germline assignment: CDR1 MNHNY and CDR2 SVGAGI (reference sequence). With 9 bases clipped from V and 5 bases from J, the junction kept 4 bases outside the gene matches. This CDR3 region has 14 residues. CDR3 sequence (DNA): TGTGCCAGTGCCGGGACTAGCGGGGGAGATACGCAGTATTTT. Its protein is CASAGTSGGDTQYF.

CDR3 bases: TGTGCCAGCAGCCAAGGGGGGCCAGGGGTGGGTGGCTACACCTTC. It yields the protein CASSQGGPGVGGYTF. The chain carries TRBV4-2 and TRBJ1-2; a possible D gene is TRBD1 (6 bases). CDR3 length: 15 residues. V gave up 1 base and J gave up 7 bases, with 16 bases separating them. Germline V gene data show CDR1 as LGHNA and CDR2 as YNFKEQ.

A few counts support this clonotype. V and J are TRBV7-2 and TRBJ2-1; 7 nucleotides line up with TRBD2. From germline, CDR1 is SGHTA and CDR2 FQGNSA. The CDR3 runs 15 residues. V was clipped by 7 bases and J by 3 bases; unmatched bases: 9. The chain's CDR3 is CASNPAASGYNEQFF. The DNA for the CDR3 is TGTGCCAGCAACCCGGCGGCTAGCGGCTACAATGAGCAGTTCTTC.

The chain employs TRBV7-2 and TRBJ2-7, with D possibly TRBD1 on 6 matching bases. The germline V gene encodes CDR1 SGHTA and CDR2 FQGNSA. This CDR3 has 14 amino acids. With 3 bases removed from V and 1 base from J, the gap between germline ends came to 10 bases. The CDR3 spells CASSFDRTSYEQYF. CDR3 sequence (DNA): TGTGCCAGCAGCTTCGACAGGACTTCCTACGAGCAGTACTTC.

The table lists this clonotype with a few counts. In DNA form, the CDR3 reads TGTGCCAGCAGAGTGACGAAGCTGAAGCCAAATGAGCAGTTCTTC. It translates to CASRVTKLKPNEQFF. The V gene is TRBV28, the J gene TRBJ2-1, with no clear D. The ends were cut back, 6 bases at V and 7 bases at J, with 19 bases in the middle. The CDR3 is made up of 15 amino acids. The germline V gene has CDR1 MDHEN and CDR2 SYDVKM.

This chain joins TRBV5-5 and TRBJ2-3; TRBD1 aligns across 12 bases. J was trimmed by 4 bases and V by 4 bases; bases with no gene match: 10. The germline V gene has CDR1 SGHKS and CDR2 YYEKEE (reference sequence). The CDR3 has 17 residues. The CDR3 DNA sequence: TGTGCCAGCAGCCGGACACCCGGGACAGGGGGCCCAGATACGCAGTATTTT. Its protein product is CASSRTPGTGGPDTQYF.

This clonotype was seen at least ten times. The genes are TRBV29-1 and TRBJ2-5; possible D gene TRBD2, 6 bases. CDR3 length: 13 residues. The V end was cut by 3 bases, the J end by 4 bases, with 12 bases between. Germline V gene data show CDR1 as SQVTM and CDR2 as ANQGSEA. In DNA form, the CDR3 reads TGCAGCGTTGATCGGGGAGGAGCAGAGACCCAGTACTTC. Translating it yields CSVDRGGAETQYF.

The rearrangement joins TRBV20-1 to TRBJ1-1; D perhaps matches TRBD1 (5 bases). Germline V gives CDR1 DFQATT, CDR2 SNEGSKA (reference sequence). Trimming stripped 3 bases from V and 12 bases from J, with 17 bases between. The CDR3 contains 12 residues. As DNA, the CDR3 is TGCAGTGCTAGCCCCACGGGACCCACTTCTTTCTTT. This translates into CSASPTGPTSFF.

There are many counts of this clonotype. V gene TRBV20-1 combines with J gene TRBJ2-3; possible D gene TRBD1, 6 bases. V lost 5 bases and J 4 bases, leaving 16 bases between the germline ends. CDR1 and CDR2 from the germline V gene are DFQATT and SNEGSKA (reference sequence). The CDR3 length is 14 residues. This CDR3 is CSAEPGQGADTQYF. The CDR3 DNA reads as TGCAGTGCTGAGCCGGGACAAGGCGCAGATACGCAGTATTTT.

This clonotype was recorded many times. The V gene is TRBV12-3 or TRBV12-4, the J gene TRBJ2-7; 7 nucleotides line up with TRBD2. The CDR3 spans 15 residues. With V trimmed by 10 bases and J by 0 bases, 12 bases remained unmatched. The CDR3 DNA is TGTGCCACCTCGTCGGGGGGTAGGACCTCCTACGAGCAGTACTTC. This codes for CATSSGGRTSYEQYF.

The chain carries TRBV9 and TRBJ1-4, with D unresolved. The CDR3 covers 14 residues. With 2 bases removed from V and 8 bases from J, the gap between germline ends came to 13 bases. The V gene's germline CDR1 is SGDLS and CDR2 YYNGEE. The CDR3 coding sequence is TGTGCCAGCAGCGTGGCCAGGTTGGGAGAAAAACTGTTTTTT. This codes for CASSVARLGEKLFF.

The chain uses TRBV7-2 and TRBJ1-6; no clear D. Germline assignment: CDR1 SGHTA and CDR2 FQGNSA. The CDR3 is 14 residues long. V shed 1 base and J shed 10 bases, with 11 bases lying between them. CDR3: CASSLVSSQSPLHF. The DNA of the CDR3 is TGTGCCAGCAGCTTAGTGAGTTCCCAATCACCCCTCCACTTT. Complete variable domain (other parts from reference TRBV7-2 and TRBJ1-6): GAGVSQSPSNKVTEKGKDVELRCDPISGHTALYWYRQSLGQGLEFLIYFQGNSAPDKSGLPSDRFSAERTGGSVSTLTIQRTQQEDSAVYLCASSLVSSQSPLHFGNGTRLTVT.

This clonotype was counted only a few times. The V call is TRBV10-3, the J call TRBJ1-4; the match to TRBD1 covers 7 bases. After removal of 4 bases from V and 2 bases from J, the junction contained 7 bases not matched to a gene. The germline V gene has CDR1 ENHRY and CDR2 SYGVKD. The CDR3 covers 16 residues. The CDR3 loop is CAISAYYRGTNEKLFF. Here the CDR3 DNA reads TGTGCCATCAGTGCCTATTACAGGGGTACTAATGAAAAACTGTTTTTT.

This clonotype has more than one count but fewer than ten. The chain links TRBV6-2 or TRBV6-3 to TRBJ2-1; D uncertain. The CDR3 length is 18 residues. Per germline, CDR1 MNHEY and CDR2 SVGEGT. V shed 3 bases and J shed 0 bases, with 18 bases lying between them. The chain's CDR3 is CASSYSLTKVSSYNEQFF. In DNA, the CDR3 is TGTGCCAGCAGTTATTCCCTAACAAAAGTGAGCTCCTACAATGAGCAGTTCTTC.

This clonotype was detected a few times. This chain connects TRBV30 to TRBJ1-1; unclear D gene. Germline loops: CDR1 GTSNPN, CDR2 SVGIG (reference sequence). The length of the CDR3 is 12 residues. V was trimmed by 3 bases and J by 8 bases, leaving 13 bases between them. In DNA form, the CDR3 reads TGTGCCTGGAGGGCTAACAAGGGCGAAGCTTTCTTT. Translation: CAWRANKGEAFF.

The V and J genes are TRBV11-2 and TRBJ2-5; D possibly corresponds to TRBD2 (5 bases). CDR1 and CDR2 from the germline V gene are SGHAT and FQNNGV. This CDR3 has 16 residues. V was cut by 1 base and J by 4 bases, with 16 bases left in between. CDR3 coding DNA: TGTGCCAGCAGCTTAGGGGCTACCTCACGGGGAGAGACCCAGTACTTC. The encoded protein is CASSLGATSRGETQYF.

This clonotype showed up just a few times. The chain joins TRBV5-1 to TRBJ2-1; D remains unclear. Trimming removed 5 bases from V and 5 bases from J, with 14 bases in between. The CDR3 consists of 14 residues. The germline V gene encodes CDR1 SGHRS and CDR2 YFSETQ. CDR3 bases: TGCGCCAGCAGTAGGGTTTCCTACGACAATGAGCAGTTCTTC. This gives the protein CASSRVSYDNEQFF.

The V and J genes are TRBV7-9 and TRBJ2-3; D not resolved. This CDR3 has 14 amino acids. Trimming removed 0 bases at V and 3 bases at J, with 7 bases between. Per germline, CDR1 SEHNR and CDR2 FQNEAQ (reference sequence). In DNA, the CDR3 is TGTGCCAGCAGCTTAGCGTCCAAGACAGATACGCAGTATTTT. Translating gives CASSLASKTDTQYF.

This clonotype appeared many times. The genes are TRBV12-3 or TRBV12-4 and TRBJ2-3; no reliable D call. V gave up 2 bases and J gave up 0 bases, with 9 bases separating them. CDR3 length: 15 residues. This CDR3 reads CASSLPRPSTDTQYF. CDR3 nucleotides: TGTGCCAGCAGTTTACCCAGGCCTAGCACAGATACGCAGTATTTT.

The rearrangement links TRBV5-1 to TRBJ2-3; the D is unclear. Germline V gene lookup returns CDR1 SGHRS and CDR2 YFSETQ. This CDR3 has 14 residues. V was trimmed by 6 bases and J by 2 bases, leaving 13 bases between them. In DNA form, the CDR3 reads TGCGCCAGCACAGCCCAGGATTTCACAGATACGCAGTATTTT. This sequence encodes CASTAQDFTDTQYF.

The chain recombines TRBV27 with TRBJ2-1, with D possibly being TRBD2 (6 bases). Germline-derived CDR1 and CDR2 are MNHEY and SMNVEV (reference sequence). The CDR3 is 13 residues long. V was clipped by 6 bases and J by 12 bases, with 18 bases between them. CDR3 protein: CASRTTRMVSQFF. The CDR3 nucleotides are TGTGCCAGCAGGACGACTAGGATGGTTTCGCAGTTCTTC.

This clonotype has at least ten counts. The rearrangement joins TRBV27 to TRBJ1-4, with D maybe TRBD1 (5 bases). CDR1 MNHEY and CDR2 SMNVEV come from the germline V gene (reference sequence). CDR3 length equals 16 residues. V was pared by 4 bases and J by 0 bases, with 12 bases between. Here the CDR3 reads CASSYRGTATNEKLFF. For the CDR3, the DNA is TGTGCCAGCAGTTACCGGGGGACTGCAACTAATGAAAAACTGTTTTTT.

This clonotype was seen only a few times. V usage is TRBV12-3 or TRBV12-4 and J usage is TRBJ2-2, with 10 bases identical to TRBD1. CDR3 length: 16 amino acids. The ends lost 3 bases at V and 5 bases at J; junction bases unmatched: 6. The CDR3 here is CASSFRQGARTGELFF. The CDR3 DNA reads TGTGCCAGCAGTTTTCGACAGGGGGCGCGAACCGGGGAGCTGTTTTTT.

DNA of the CDR3: TGTGCCAGCAGAGTTACGGGGCAAGAGACCCAGTACTTC. Its translation: CASRVTGQETQYF. This chain uses TRBV6-2 or TRBV6-3 with TRBJ2-5; tentatively, D is TRBD2 (5 bases). Germline V CDR1 and CDR2: MNHEY, SVGEGT. Trimming left V 6 bases short and J 2 bases short, with 10 bases between. CDR3 length: 13 amino acids.

The chain has TRBV20-1 and TRBJ2-1; D unclear. The CDR3 consists of 13 residues. CDR1 DFQATT and CDR2 SNEGSKA come from the germline V gene (reference sequence). The V end lost 2 bases, the J end lost 7 bases, and 12 bases lay between the germline ends. The CDR3, as DNA: TGCAGTGCTAGATTCGGAGTGCAAAATGAGCAGTTCTTC. As protein: CSARFGVQNEQFF.